This TCR beta chain was sequenced during a study of blood T cell repertoires in COVID-19 (dated by TCRdb to the early 2020s). Describing the broader study: Samples from collaborators originated in the United States, Italy and Spain and spanned both the acute and convalescent phases of COVID-19. A freely available public database, intended as a resource for researchers studying the immune response to SARS-CoV-2, is where the repertoires were released. Samples came from the ongoing ImmuneRACE study (first 160 participants) plus 1,254 subjects from 6 global collaborators. Where available, HLA class I and class II types were taken from metadata supplied by the sample provider and were not determined by assay-based typing. The dataset comprised deeply sampled blood TCRbeta repertoires from subjects exposed to, actively infected with, or recovered from COVID-19. The prospective study material was composed of cDNA or gDNA derived from T cells, B-cell-depleted T cells, or PBMCs. Nearly every sample came with metadata listing a de-identified subject ID, COVID-19 status, age in years and sex. Broad study findings and their caveats: The amount of clinical and demographic metadata varied by source and participant and was provided uncurated.

On this clone: The specificity of this receptor is unknown. No clone much larger than this one lies a single base away; base qualities are absent.

From the cysteine up to the phenylalanine, the CDR3 has a length of 15 residues. The CDR3 DNA has 45 bases and is translated from base 1. V was cut back by 4 bases and J by 4 bases, leaving a gap of 14 bases between them. Sequences SGDLS (CDR1) and YYNGEE (CDR2) are obtained from the germline V gene. In the prospective study, participants were roughly 18 to 89 years old, resided in under 30 geographic areas of the United States, and were enrolled through a virtual design. In the prospective study, cohorts were assigned on the basis of participant-reported clinical history obtained from a screening survey and a study questionnaire. Exposed participants had been in contact with someone with a PCR-confirmed or clinician-diagnosed COVID-19 case within 2 weeks of study entry. Mobile phlebotomists in the prospective study collected whole blood, serum and a nasopharyngeal or oropharyngeal swab from every participant. Over a roughly 2-month period, participants in the prospective study had the option of providing additional blood draws and questionnaires. Before DNA extraction, blood samples from the prospective study were shipped at room temperature or frozen.

The immunoSEQ Assay, a bias-controlled multiplex PCR, was used to amplify TCRbeta CDR3 regions from genomic DNA. The authors processed their data as follows. Within the assay, amplification of reference gene primers was used to estimate how many nucleated cells each sample contained. Sequence reads were collapsed and filtered to measure the absolute abundance of every unique TCRbeta CDR3 rearrangement. For each sample, productive Simpson clonality was calculated as the square root of Simpson's diversity index across productive rearrangements. As stored in TCRdb, this immuneACCESS dataset retains in-frame rearrangements with V and J assigned. A fraction of the clones does not appear; measured against another copy, unresolved V genes explain less than half of the discrepancy, and the remainder lacks a known reason. That table supplies the V and J calls and clone size; D and trimming were determined from the DNA. This sample is represented by approximately 270,000 clones; 91% of them were singletons. The ten largest clones represent approximately 2.9% of the sample.

The TCR was taken from a man aged 40-49 years who had been exposed to COVID-19. The V and J segments used are TRBV9 and TRBJ2-2; tentative D gene TRBD2, with 5 bases matching. The sample consisted of PBMCs or T cells enriched from blood (not recorded which). Here is the DNA: TGTGCCAGCAGCCCAAGGTGGCTAGCCACCGGGGAGCTGTTTTTT. It encodes CASSPRWLATGELFF.